Following are 14 T cell receptor beta chains from one sample sequenced in a study of blood T cell repertoires in COVID-19. Measured with immunoSEQ multiplex PCR; TCRdb has only the in-frame clones, and not every one. The repertoire holds under 150,000 clones, about 75% seen once, with under 3% in the top ten. What was sequenced was PBMCs or T cells enriched from blood (not recorded which). The receptors shown here come from a woman between 50 and 59 years old who had recovered from COVID-19.

This clone has a single count. The gene calls are TRBV5-4 and TRBJ2-3; tentative D call: TRBD1 (6 bases). The CDR3 runs 15 residues. Trimming took off 1 base at V and 2 bases at J, with 11 bases between the two ends. In germline, CDR1 is SGHNT, CDR2 YYREEE (reference sequence). DNA for the CDR3: TGTGCCAGCAGCTTGAGGCAGGGGAACACAGATACGCAGTATTTT. Translated, it gives CASSLRQGNTDTQYF.

This clone was observed at least ten times. The chain carries TRBV6-1 and TRBJ2-7; D unclear. This CDR3 comprises 14 residues. The V end was cut by 3 bases, the J end by 3 bases, with 12 bases between. Germline V gene lookup returns CDR1 MNHNS and CDR2 SASEGT. The CDR3 spells CASSDRSLGYEQYF. The CDR3 coding sequence is TGTGCCAGCAGTGACCGTTCTCTCGGCTACGAGCAGTACTTC.

The chain combines TRBV27 with TRBJ2-1; D is perhaps TRBD1 (6 bases). There are 13 residues in the CDR3. Trimming removed 8 bases from V and 9 bases from J, with 17 bases in between. The germline V gene encodes CDR1 MNHEY and CDR2 SMNVEV (reference sequence). The CDR3 here is CASEDNRVGEQFF. CDR3 DNA: TGTGCCAGCGAAGATAACAGGGTGGGTGAGCAGTTCTTC.

The chain couples TRBV7-9 to TRBJ1-2, with TRBD1 matching 7 bases. In germline, CDR1 is SEHNR, CDR2 FQNEAQ (reference sequence). The CDR3 spans 15 residues. Trimming cost V 2 bases and J 4 bases; bases outside gene matches: 7. This chain's CDR3 is CASSLLQGSSYGYTF. The CDR3 nucleotides read TGTGCCAGCAGCTTATTACAGGGGAGTTCCTATGGCTACACCTTC. Full variable domain (outside the CDR3, taken from reference TRBV7-9 and TRBJ1-2): DTGVSQNPRHKITKRGQNVTFRCDPISEHNRLYWYRQTLGQGPEFLTYFQNEAQLEKSRLLSDRFSAERPKGSFSTLEIQRTEQGDSAMYLCASSLLQGSSYGYTFGSGTRLTVV.

This clone was picked up one time. J is TRBJ2-2 and V is TRBV11-3; 10 bases agree with TRBD2. CDR3 size: 16 residues. After removal of 5 bases from V and 5 bases from J, the junction contained 8 bases not matched to a gene. Germline V gene sequence: CDR1 SGHNT, CDR2 YENEEA. The CDR3 DNA is TGTGCCAGCAGCAACCCCGGGACTAGCGCGACCGGGGAGCTGTTTTTT. Encoded protein: CASSNPGTSATGELFF.

The chain recombines TRBV12-3 or TRBV12-4 with TRBJ2-5, with no clear D. The CDR3 has 12 amino acids. V gave up 5 bases and J gave up 7 bases, with 11 bases separating them. CDR3 nucleotide sequence: TGTGCCAGCAGTGCAATGCCGGGGACCCAGTACTTC. It yields the protein CASSAMPGTQYF.

This chain connects TRBV29-1 to TRBJ2-1; D not certain. This CDR3 has 13 amino acids. V lost 4 bases and J lost 0, with 7 bases in between. Germline CDR1 is SQVTM and CDR2 is ANQGSEA. The DNA of the CDR3 is TGCAGCGTTGTCAAGAGCTCCTACAATGAGCAGTTCTTC. Amino acids: CSVVKSSYNEQFF.

This rearrangement joins TRBV9 to TRBJ1-5; D is possibly TRBD1 (5 bases). The germline V gene encodes CDR1 SGDLS and CDR2 YYNGEE. With 4 bases removed from V and 2 bases from J, the gap between germline ends came to 10 bases. CDR3 size: 14 residues. The CDR3 sequence is CASSPGGGNQPQHF. CDR3 nucleotide sequence: TGTGCCAGCAGCCCGGGGGGGGGCAATCAGCCCCAGCATTTT.

The table lists this clone with a count of one. The J gene is TRBJ2-6, the V gene TRBV18; a possible D gene is TRBD2 (6 bases). Germline CDR1 reads KGHSH; CDR2 reads LQKENI. The CDR3 spans 16 residues. Trimming took 0 bases from V and 4 from J, leaving 10 bases between them. CDR3 region: CASSPPGGSGANVLTF. The CDR3 nucleotides are TGTGCCAGCTCACCACCGGGGGGATCGGGGGCCAACGTCCTGACTTTC.

This chain connects TRBV7-6 to TRBJ1-1; 9 positions agree with TRBD1. The V segment lost 0 bases and the J segment 4 bases; nucleotides outside the gene matches: 12. The CDR3 is made up of 18 amino acids. Germline-derived CDR1 and CDR2 are SGHVS and FNYEAQ. The CDR3 sequence is CASSLAGYNRGRSTEAFF. The CDR3 DNA reads TGTGCCAGCAGCTTAGCGGGCTATAACAGGGGGCGGAGCACTGAAGCTTTCTTT.

The gene calls are TRBV11-3 and TRBJ2-1, with 9 bases fitting TRBD1. This CDR3 spans 18 amino acids. Germline CDR1 and CDR2: SGHNT and YENEEA. Trimming cost V 1 base and J 1 base; bases outside gene matches: 8. CDR3: CASSLGVWGQGSYNEQFF. DNA for the CDR3: TGTGCCAGCAGCTTAGGGGTTTGGGGACAGGGTTCCTACAATGAGCAGTTCTTC.

The chain employs TRBV7-3 and TRBJ1-1; perhaps TRBD1 as D (6 bases). Germline lookup yields CDR1 SGHTA and CDR2 FQGTGA. Trimming pared 5 bases from V and 5 bases from J, leaving 12 bases between. The CDR3 spans 13 residues. CDR3: CASSLDRFTEAFF. For the CDR3, the DNA is TGTGCCAGCAGCCTCGACAGGTTTACTGAAGCTTTCTTT.

The chain combines TRBV11-2 with TRBJ2-7, with 9 bases matching TRBD2. Germline V gene sequence: CDR1 SGHAT, CDR2 FQNNGV. V shed 5 bases, J shed 2 bases, and the junction held 16 bases outside the gene matches. The CDR3 loop spans 18 amino acids. The CDR3 bases are TGTGCCAGCAGCGGGACTAAGACTTCGGGACTAGCTACCTACGAGCAGTACTTC. This encodes CASSGTKTSGLATYEQYF.

The chain has TRBV19 and TRBJ2-7; the D is unclear. V was clipped by 5 bases and J by 4 bases, with 15 bases between them. The germline CDR1 and CDR2 sequences are LNHDA and SQIVND (reference sequence). CDR3 length: 14 residues. CDR3: CASSPNTPSYEQYF. The CDR3, as DNA: TGTGCCAGTAGTCCGAACACCCCCTCATACGAGCAGTACTTC. Combining the CDR3 with reference TRBV19 and TRBJ2-7 gives the whole variable domain DGGITQSPKYLFRKEGQNVTLSCEQNLNHDAMYWYRQDPGQGLRLIYYSQIVNDFQKGDIAEGYSVSREKKESFPLTVTSAQKNPTAFYLCASSPNTPSYEQYFGPGTRLTVT.